This T cell receptor (beta chain) was recorded in a study of T cells in women clearing cervical HPV infection. General study findings and limits: CIN3+ cases had significantly higher TCR repertoire richness than controls, but evenness did not differ. It is unknown whether associations predate infection; no effector/memory or HPV-specific sorting.

Method: immunoSEQ multiplex PCR; TCRdb's copy keeps in-frame clones and lacks some. The ten top clones account for roughly 5.6%, within a sample of 20,000 to 25,000 clones. HPV was found by MY09/MY11 PCR and dot-blot genotyping. From germline, CDR1 is SEHNR and CDR2 FQNEAQ (reference sequence). CDR3 size: 13 residues. J lost 5 bases, V lost 3 bases, and 3 bases had no gene match. Details on this clone: Antigen unknown. The CDR3 end falls 3 residues outside the read, so it is completed with the germline J gene.

Sequenced material: blood buffy coat. The rearrangement joins TRBV7-9 to TRBJ1-2; 7 bases match TRBD1. The receptor was isolated from a woman aged 18 to 75 with a cervical HPV16 infection that either progressed to CIN3+ or cleared (not recorded which). CDR3 amino acids: CASSLGQFYGYTF. Incomplete CDR3 DNA: TGTGCCAGCAGCTTGGGACAGTTTTATGGC.